These T cell receptor beta chains were read from a single sample in a study of T cell responses to AZD1222 COVID-19 vaccine. Profiled with immunoSEQ multiplex PCR; TCRdb holds only in-frame clones, not every one. This table has 150,000 to 200,000 clones, more than 90% appearing once. The material sequenced was peripheral blood, taken on day 0 of AZD1222 vaccination. Source of these receptors: an adult in good health. Each CDR3 is given with its conserved first and last residue. The D gene is left open where the match is weak. The size entry is marked missing in some rows and otherwise reads once, few, many or a size class.

d_call: .
clone_size: .
v_call: TRBV29-1
j_call: TRBJ2-5
cdr3_aa: CSVDPVPNRGTQYF
cdr3_nt: TGCAGCGTTGATCCAGTACCTAACCGAGGGACCCAGTACTTC

d_call: TRBD1
clone_size: .
v_call: TRBV5-1
j_call: TRBJ1-3
cdr3_aa: CASSWGTGSGNTIYF
cdr3_nt: TGCGCCAGCAGCTGGGGGACAGGCTCTGGAAACACCATATATTTT

d_call: .
clone_size: .
v_call: TRBV30
j_call: TRBJ2-7
cdr3_aa: CAWSATDGHEQYF
cdr3_nt: TGTGCCTGGAGTGCCACGGACGGTCACGAGCAGTACTTC

d_call: .
clone_size: .
v_call: TRBV21-1
j_call: TRBJ1-2
cdr3_aa: CASSQNTPVRGLLIYGYTF
cdr3_nt: TGTGCCAGCAGCCAGAACACCCCCGTGAGGGGCCTGCTGATTTATGGCTACACCTTC

d_call: .
clone_size: .
v_call: TRBV18
j_call: TRBJ1-5
cdr3_aa: CASSPPRGAAEGNQPQHF
cdr3_nt: TGTGCCAGCTCACCACCGAGGGGGGCGGCCGAGGGCAATCAGCCCCAGCATTTT

d_call: .
clone_size: .
v_call: TRBV5-1
j_call: TRBJ1-3
cdr3_aa: CASSRRDSLSGNTIYF
cdr3_nt: TGCGCCAGCTCGCGGAGAGACAGCCTGTCTGGAAACACCATATATTTT

d_call: TRBD2
clone_size: .
v_call: TRBV6-2/TRBV6-3
j_call: TRBJ2-7
cdr3_aa: CASSYIPGLAGDEQYF
cdr3_nt: TGTGCCAGCAGTTATATACCGGGACTAGCGGGAGACGAGCAGTACTTC

d_call: .
clone_size: few
v_call: TRBV5-1
j_call: TRBJ2-1
cdr3_aa: CASSSWGGGDEQFF
cdr3_nt: TGCGCCAGCAGCTCCTGGGGAGGGGGCGATGAGCAGTTCTTC

d_call: .
clone_size: .
v_call: TRBV11-1
j_call: TRBJ2-1
cdr3_aa: CASSQPAGVNEQFF
cdr3_nt: TGTGCCAGCAGTCAACCGGCAGGGGTGAATGAGCAGTTCTTC

d_call: .
clone_size: .
v_call: TRBV6-1
j_call: TRBJ1-2
cdr3_aa: CASSEAGAGGYTF
cdr3_nt: TGTGCCAGCAGTGAAGCCGGGGCAGGTGGCTACACCTTC

d_call: TRBD2
clone_size: .
v_call: TRBV5-4
j_call: TRBJ2-1
cdr3_aa: CASSSAFGLAGEGEANEQFF
cdr3_nt: TGTGCCAGCAGCTCCGCATTCGGACTAGCGGGAGAAGGAGAGGCCAATGAGCAGTTCTTC

d_call: .
clone_size: .
v_call: TRBV29-1
j_call: TRBJ2-5
cdr3_aa: CSVDPGSQETQYF
cdr3_nt: TGCAGCGTTGATCCAGGGTCCCAAGAGACCCAGTACTTC

d_call: .
clone_size: .
v_call: TRBV6-5
j_call: TRBJ2-3
cdr3_aa: CASSFSTDTDTQYF
cdr3_nt: TGTGCCAGCAGTTTCTCAACAGACACAGATACGCAGTATTTT

d_call: .
clone_size: .
v_call: TRBV7-9
j_call: TRBJ1-1
cdr3_aa: CASSRDTNTEAFF
cdr3_nt: TGTGCCAGCAGCCGGGACACGAACACTGAAGCTTTCTTT

d_call: .
clone_size: .
v_call: TRBV27
j_call: TRBJ2-1
cdr3_aa: CASSSSMGGGDEQFF
cdr3_nt: TGTGCCAGCAGCTCCTCTATGGGGGGAGGCGATGAGCAGTTCTTC

d_call: .
clone_size: few
v_call: TRBV7-9
j_call: TRBJ2-7
cdr3_aa: CASSLWGIHEQYF
cdr3_nt: TGTGCCAGCAGCTTATGGGGTATTCACGAGCAGTACTTC

d_call: .
clone_size: .
v_call: TRBV21-1
j_call: TRBJ1-2
cdr3_aa: CASSRDRIRYGYTF
cdr3_nt: TGTGCCAGCAGCAGGGACAGAATCCGCTATGGCTACACCTTC

d_call: .
clone_size: .
v_call: TRBV20-1
j_call: TRBJ2-3
cdr3_aa: CSASGRGSSTDTQYF
cdr3_nt: TGCAGTGCTAGTGGCAGGGGCTCTAGCACAGATACGCAGTATTTT

d_call: TRBD1
clone_size: .
v_call: TRBV19
j_call: TRBJ2-1
cdr3_aa: CASSIDSRQGVSYNEQFF
cdr3_nt: TGTGCCAGTAGTATAGATTCTCGACAGGGGGTCTCCTACAATGAGCAGTTCTTC

d_call: .
clone_size: .
v_call: TRBV6-5
j_call: TRBJ1-2
cdr3_aa: CASRGDLGYTF
cdr3_nt: TGTGCCAGCAGGGGAGACCTGGGCTACACCTTC

d_call: .
clone_size: .
v_call: TRBV6-5
j_call: TRBJ2-2
cdr3_aa: CASTNTGELFF
cdr3_nt: TGTGCCAGCACAAACACCGGGGAGCTGTTTTTT

d_call: TRBD1
clone_size: .
v_call: TRBV19
j_call: TRBJ1-5
cdr3_aa: CASSPQGGNQPQHF
cdr3_nt: TGTGCCAGTAGTCCCCAGGGGGGCAATCAGCCCCAGCATTTT

d_call: .
clone_size: .
v_call: TRBV15
j_call: TRBJ2-7
cdr3_aa: CATSRVSPDEQYF
cdr3_nt: TGTGCCACCAGCAGGGTCTCCCCGGACGAGCAGTACTTC

d_call: .
clone_size: .
v_call: TRBV5-4
j_call: TRBJ2-7
cdr3_aa: CASSLSTLYEQYF
cdr3_nt: TGTGCCAGCAGCTTGTCTACTCTCTACGAGCAGTACTTC

d_call: .
clone_size: .
v_call: TRBV19
j_call: TRBJ1-5
cdr3_aa: CASSIGGVDNQPQHF
cdr3_nt: TGTGCCAGTAGTATCGGAGGGGTTGACAATCAGCCCCAGCATTTT

d_call: .
clone_size: .
v_call: TRBV2
j_call: TRBJ1-4
cdr3_aa: CASSQRGASNEKLFF
cdr3_nt: TGTGCCAGCAGTCAGAGGGGGGCGTCTAATGAAAAACTGTTTTTT

d_call: .
clone_size: once
v_call: TRBV10-3
j_call: TRBJ2-7
cdr3_aa: CAISPHLSYEQYF
cdr3_nt: TGTGCCATCAGCCCCCACCTTTCCTACGAGCAGTACTTC

d_call: TRBD2
clone_size: .
v_call: TRBV7-9
j_call: TRBJ2-5
cdr3_aa: CASSPKRASGPPQAETQYF
cdr3_nt: TGTGCCAGCAGCCCCAAACGGGCTAGCGGGCCTCCCCAAGCGGAGACCCAGTACTTC

d_call: .
clone_size: .
v_call: TRBV19
j_call: TRBJ1-1
cdr3_aa: CASSTIGDTEAFF
cdr3_nt: TGTGCCAGTAGTACCATAGGTGACACTGAAGCTTTCTTT

d_call: .
clone_size: .
v_call: TRBV19
j_call: TRBJ1-1
cdr3_aa: CASSIRGLNTEAFF
cdr3_nt: TGTGCCAGTAGTATAAGGGGTTTGAACACTGAAGCTTTCTTT

d_call: .
clone_size: .
v_call: TRBV18
j_call: TRBJ1-4
cdr3_aa: CASSPLPMGFREKLFF
cdr3_nt: TGTGCCAGCTCACCGCTGCCCATGGGGTTTAGAGAAAAACTGTTTTTT

d_call: .
clone_size: .
v_call: TRBV30
j_call: TRBJ1-1
cdr3_aa: CAMEGRDGTEAFF
cdr3_nt: TGTGCAATGGAGGGGAGGGATGGAACTGAAGCTTTCTTT

d_call: TRBD1
clone_size: .
v_call: TRBV9
j_call: TRBJ2-5
cdr3_aa: CASSLWTGGFQETQYF
cdr3_nt: TGTGCCAGCAGCCTTTGGACAGGGGGATTCCAAGAGACCCAGTACTTC

d_call: .
clone_size: .
v_call: TRBV5-1
j_call: TRBJ2-3
cdr3_aa: CASSLGTFLSTDTQYF
cdr3_nt: TGCGCCAGCAGCTTAGGGACTTTTCTTTCCACAGATACGCAGTATTTT

d_call: .
clone_size: .
v_call: TRBV2
j_call: TRBJ1-5
cdr3_aa: CASSLKQKDQPQHF
cdr3_nt: TGTGCCAGCAGCTTAAAGCAAAAAGATCAGCCCCAGCATTTT

d_call: .
clone_size: once
v_call: TRBV19
j_call: TRBJ2-1
cdr3_aa: CASSWGYNEQFF
cdr3_nt: TGTGCCAGTAGTTGGGGTTACAATGAGCAGTTCTTC

d_call: .
clone_size: .
v_call: TRBV30
j_call: TRBJ2-7
cdr3_aa: CAWSVRAYEQYF
cdr3_nt: TGTGCCTGGAGTGTACGGGCCTACGAGCAGTACTTC

d_call: .
clone_size: .
v_call: TRBV15
j_call: TRBJ2-5
cdr3_aa: CATSRGEGQGRETQYF
cdr3_nt: TGTGCCACCAGCAGAGGAGAGGGCCAGGGGAGAGAGACCCAGTACTTC

d_call: TRBD1
clone_size: .
v_call: TRBV30
j_call: TRBJ1-6
cdr3_aa: CAWSAPGTGASPLHF
cdr3_nt: TGTGCCTGGAGTGCCCCCGGGACAGGGGCTTCTCCCCTCCACTTT

d_call: .
clone_size: .
v_call: TRBV6-2/TRBV6-3
j_call: TRBJ1-5
cdr3_aa: CASSLGGLGQPQHF
cdr3_nt: TGTGCCAGCAGCTTGGGGGGGTTGGGGCAGCCCCAGCATTTT

d_call: .
clone_size: .
v_call: TRBV19
j_call: TRBJ1-5
cdr3_aa: CASSPGGNSNQPQHF
cdr3_nt: TGTGCCAGTAGCCCAGGAGGTAATAGCAATCAGCCCCAGCATTTT

d_call: .
clone_size: .
v_call: TRBV30
j_call: TRBJ1-2
cdr3_aa: CAWSRDSPYGYTF
cdr3_nt: TGTGCCTGGAGCCGGGACTCCCCCTATGGCTACACCTTC

d_call: .
clone_size: once
v_call: TRBV6-5
j_call: TRBJ1-1
cdr3_aa: CASSLPPGGQIFF
cdr3_nt: TGTGCCAGCAGTTTACCCCCCGGGGGACAAATCTTCTTT

d_call: TRBD2
clone_size: .
v_call: TRBV27
j_call: TRBJ2-1
cdr3_aa: CASSLGTSAINEQFF
cdr3_nt: TGTGCCAGCAGTTTAGGGACTAGCGCCATCAATGAGCAGTTCTTC

d_call: TRBD1
clone_size: .
v_call: TRBV5-5
j_call: TRBJ2-7
cdr3_aa: CASSFGQGSSYEQYF
cdr3_nt: TGTGCCAGCAGCTTCGGACAGGGCAGCTCCTACGAGCAGTACTTC

d_call: .
clone_size: .
v_call: TRBV20-1
j_call: TRBJ1-5
cdr3_aa: CSASGTNKDQPQHF
cdr3_nt: TGCAGTGCTAGTGGGACGAACAAAGATCAGCCCCAGCATTTT

d_call: .
clone_size: .
v_call: TRBV29-1
j_call: TRBJ2-7
cdr3_aa: CSVEGAGEQYF
cdr3_nt: TGCAGCGTTGAGGGGGCCGGCGAGCAGTACTTC

d_call: .
clone_size: .
v_call: TRBV3-1/TRBV3-2
j_call: TRBJ1-4
cdr3_aa: CASSQGGTGRGVKLFF
cdr3_nt: TGTGCCAGCAGCCAAGGGGGGACCGGGAGAGGTGTAAAACTGTTTTTT

d_call: TRBD2
clone_size: .
v_call: TRBV14
j_call: TRBJ2-1
cdr3_aa: CASSQEVLAGLQFF
cdr3_nt: TGTGCCAGCAGCCAAGAGGTCCTAGCGGGATTGCAGTTCTTC

d_call: .
clone_size: .
v_call: TRBV5-6
j_call: TRBJ1-1
cdr3_aa: CASSRRGYTEAFF
cdr3_nt: TGTGCCAGCAGCCGGAGGGGGTACACTGAAGCTTTCTTT